This T cell receptor beta chain emerged from a study of graft-versus-host responses after intestinal transplantation. Across the study: The recipients all started with anti-thymocyte globulin induction and then took tacrolimus and steroids for 2 to 3 years. The study, taken as a whole, reports: The study associated peak circulating GvH clone levels with early post-transplant HvG declines. Across patients carrying graft-donor T cell macrochimerism, allografts held high graft-versus-host to host-versus-graft clonal ratios.

The table came from immunoSEQ multiplex PCR; TCRdb's copy has only in-frame clones and leaves some out. This table holds under 95,000 clones, 70% to 90% found once. CDR3 length: 16 residues. Germline values: CDR1 SGHAT, CDR2 FQDESV (reference sequence). The V end was cut by 0 bases, the J end by 3 bases, with 15 bases between. Details on this clone: As yet, its antigen is unknown.

This chain joins TRBV11-1 and TRBJ2-7; no clear D. The receptor was isolated from a human donor who received an intestinal transplant. This sample comprised unstimulated CD8+ T cells sorted from spleen or lymph node cells, obtained before intestinal transplant. The DNA of the CDR3 is TGTGCCAGCAGCTTAGCGCTGGCAGGCTATCTCTACGAGCAGTACTTC. The encoded protein is CASSLALAGYLYEQYF.